The next 20 T cell receptor beta chains were all read from a single sample in a study of cytomegalovirus exposure and HLA in healthy donors. 60 Vbeta and 13 Jbeta primers were used in PCR. Assay: immunoSEQ multiplex PCR; the TCRdb copy retains only in-frame clones and omits some. The table lists approximately 73,000 clones, 75% of them singletons. Sequences were obtained from PBMCs. The source is a man in his 70s in good health and CMV-seronegative.

Of note for this clone: The junction differs from germline at one of its ends, possibly a read error. V is TRBV7-7 and J is TRBJ2-1; TRBD2 matches 9 bases. This CDR3 region has 14 residues. CDR1 and CDR2 (germline): SSHAT, FNYEAQ (reference sequence). CDR3 residues: CASSPGLAYNEQFF. DNA of the CDR3: TGTGCTAGCAGCCCTGGACTAGCGTACAATGAGCAGTTCTTC.

The chain carries TRBV19 and TRBJ2-2; D is perhaps TRBD2 (5 bases). V shed 3 bases and J shed 5 bases, with 16 bases lying between them. The CDR3 length is 16 residues. CDR1 and CDR2 from the germline V gene are LNHDA and SQIVND (reference sequence). The CDR3 region is CASSIDYSRRTGELFF. The CDR3 coding sequence is TGTGCCAGTAGTATTGACTACAGCCGGAGGACCGGGGAGCTGTTTTTT.

The chain joins TRBV5-1 to TRBJ2-3; 10 nucleotides match TRBD2. Germline V gene data show CDR1 as SGHRS and CDR2 as YFSETQ. The CDR3 runs 16 residues. The V and J ends lost 4 bases and 4 bases, in that order; junction bases with no gene match: 9. CDR3 loop: CASSPQLAGKADTQYF. CDR3 bases: TGCGCCAGCAGCCCCCAACTAGCGGGAAAAGCAGATACGCAGTATTTT. Together with reference TRBV5-1 and TRBJ2-3, the CDR3 gives the full variable domain: KAGVTQTPRYLIKTRGQQVTLSCSPISGHRSVSWYQQTPGQGLQFLFEYFSETQRNKGNFPGRFSGRQFSNSRSEMNVSTLELGDSALYLCASSPQLAGKADTQYFGPGTRLTVL.

The chain links TRBV7-8 to TRBJ2-2; 8 bases align to TRBD1. This CDR3 is 14 amino acids long. Per the germline V gene, CDR1 is SGHVS and CDR2 is FQNEAQ. The V segment lost 10 bases and the J segment 6 bases; nucleotides outside the gene matches: 10. The CDR3 DNA sequence: TGTGCCACCCAGGACAGGGAACGGGCCGGGGAGCTGTTTTTT. It yields the protein CATQDRERAGELFF.

The chain links TRBV2 to TRBJ1-5; TRBD1 matches at 8 bases. The germline gives CDR1 SNHLY, CDR2 FYNNEI. With 6 bases clipped from V and 0 bases from J, the junction kept 4 bases outside the gene matches. The CDR3 length is 15 residues. The CDR3 reads CASRGQAPSNQPQHF. The CDR3 bases are TGTGCCAGCAGGGGACAGGCGCCTAGCAATCAGCCCCAGCATTTT.

The chain uses TRBV7-6 and TRBJ2-3; TRBD2 matches at 8 bases. The CDR3 length is 17 residues. Germline V gene lookup returns CDR1 SGHVS and CDR2 FNYEAQ. V lost 5 bases, J lost 2 bases, and 12 bases stayed unmatched. DNA for the CDR3: TGTGCCAGCAGCCCCCTGGCCTTAGCGGGATCCACAGATACGCAGTATTTT. The encoded protein is CASSPLALAGSTDTQYF. The whole variable domain, remainder taken from reference TRBV7-6 and TRBJ2-3, is GAGVSQSPRYKVTKRGQDVALRCDPISGHVSLYWYRQALGQGPEFLTYFNYEAQQDKSGLPNDRFSAERPEGSISTLTIQRTEQRDSAMYRCASSPLALAGSTDTQYFGPGTRLTVL.

The chain carries TRBV19 and TRBJ2-1; D unresolved. V dropped 7 bases and J dropped 4 bases, with 17 bases sitting between them. This CDR3 spans 15 amino acids. Germline CDR1 LNHDA, CDR2 SQIVND (reference sequence). The CDR3 reads CASIVSRYGYNEQFF. CDR3 sequence (DNA): TGTGCCAGTATCGTTAGTAGGTACGGGTACAATGAGCAGTTCTTC.

The chain combines TRBV7-8 with TRBJ2-7; TRBD1 is a possible D gene (5 bases). Trimming cost V 5 bases and J 0 bases, with 14 bases left between them. The CDR3 runs to 15 residues. Germline V lookup: CDR1 SGHVS, CDR2 FQNEAQ. As DNA, the CDR3 is TGTGCCAGCAGCCGTTTACAGGAATCCTCCTACGAGCAGTACTTC. Protein sequence: CASSRLQESSYEQYF.

This sequence joins TRBV29-1 and TRBJ2-1; maybe TRBD2 (5 bases). V lost 3 bases, J lost 5 bases, and 8 bases lay in between. CDR1 is SQVTM and CDR2 is ANQGSEA in the germline V gene. CDR3 length equals 12 residues. The CDR3 sequence is CSVDRGNNEQFF. The CDR3 DNA sequence: TGCAGCGTTGATCGGGGAAACAATGAGCAGTTCTTC.

The V gene is TRBV11-2, the J gene TRBJ2-3, with a weak D call TRBD2 (5 bases). The CDR3 is 15 residues long. The ends were cut back, 2 bases at V and 6 bases at J, with 15 bases in the middle. Germline V lookup: CDR1 SGHAT, CDR2 FQNNGV. As DNA, the CDR3 is TGTGCCAGCAGCTTAAGGGCTAGCCCTAAGGATACGCAGTATTTT. Translation: CASSLRASPKDTQYF.

This chain uses TRBV7-8 with TRBJ1-6; TRBD1 is a possible D gene (5 bases). The CDR3 has 17 residues. Per germline, CDR1 SGHVS and CDR2 FQNEAQ. Trimming cost V 2 bases and J 0 bases, with 11 bases left between them. The CDR3 is CASSLREGFSYNSPLHF. The CDR3 region has the DNA TGTGCCAGCAGCTTACGGGAGGGGTTCTCCTATAATTCACCCCTCCACTTT. Looking up the rest from reference TRBV7-8 and TRBJ1-6 gives the full variable domain: GAGVSQSPRYKVAKRGQDVALRCDPISGHVSLFWYQQALGQGPEFLTYFQNEAQLDKSGLPSDRFFAERPEGSVSTLKIQRTQQEDSAVYLCASSLREGFSYNSPLHFGNGTRLTVT.

V is TRBV5-1 and J is TRBJ1-1; D is ambiguous. CDR3 length: 14 amino acids. Germline lookup yields CDR1 SGHRS and CDR2 YFSETQ. V dropped 0 bases and J dropped 4 bases, with 10 bases sitting between them. The CDR3 nucleotides read TGCGCCAGCAGCTTGGTGACGGGGAGCACTGAAGCTTTCTTT. Protein: CASSLVTGSTEAFF.

The chain combines TRBV27 with TRBJ1-6; maybe TRBD1 (6 bases). Looked up from germline, CDR1 is MNHEY and CDR2 is SMNVEV (reference sequence). The V end lost 4 bases, the J end lost 9 bases, and 10 bases lay between the germline ends. The CDR3 extends over 13 amino acids. Here the CDR3 reads CASSSTGSSPLHF. In DNA, the CDR3 is TGTGCCAGCAGTTCCACAGGGAGTTCACCCCTCCACTTT.

The CDR3 spells CASSTSITSYGYTF. The CDR3 DNA reads as TGTGCCAGCAGCACGAGTATTACGAGCTATGGCTACACCTTC. This chain connects TRBV7-2 to TRBJ1-2, with D unresolved. The germline CDR1 and CDR2 sequences are SGHTA and FQGNSA. Between the trimmed V and J ends, which lost 5 bases and 4 bases, there was a span of 14 bases. CDR3 length equals 14 residues. Combining the CDR3 with reference TRBV7-2 and TRBJ1-2 gives the whole variable domain GAGVSQSPSNKVTEKGKDVELRCDPISGHTALYWYRQSLGQGLEFLIYFQGNSAPDKSGLPSDRFSAERTGGSVSTLTIQRTQQEDSAVYLCASSTSITSYGYTFGSGTRLTVV.

The chain recombines TRBV27 with TRBJ2-1; 11 bases are a match to TRBD1. Germline CDR1 reads MNHEY; CDR2 reads SMNVEV (reference sequence). Losses at the gene ends were 2 bases for V and 9 bases for J; bases not matched to a gene: 0. The CDR3 contains 13 residues. CDR3 bases: TGTGCCAGCAGTTTAGGGACAGGGGGTGAGCAGTTCTTC. Its translation is CASSLGTGGEQFF.

The chain carries TRBV11-2 and TRBJ1-2; D unresolved. In germline, CDR1 is SGHAT, CDR2 FQNNGV. V was pared by 5 bases and J by 4 bases, with 11 bases between. This CDR3 has 13 amino acids. The CDR3 nucleotides read TGTGCCAGCAGCACGGGGATTCGCTATGGCTACACCTTC. Its translation: CASSTGIRYGYTF.

This chain uses TRBV19 with TRBJ2-2; D is undetermined. Trimming stripped 5 bases from V and 6 bases from J, with 16 bases between. This CDR3 has 15 residues. Germline V CDR1 and CDR2: LNHDA, SQIVND (reference sequence). CDR3 in amino acids: CASSPRNKKPGELFF. In nucleotides, the CDR3 is TGTGCCAGTAGTCCAAGAAACAAAAAACCCGGGGAGCTGTTTTTT. Complete variable domain (other parts from reference TRBV19 and TRBJ2-2): DGGITQSPKYLFRKEGQNVTLSCEQNLNHDAMYWYRQDPGQGLRLIYYSQIVNDFQKGDIAEGYSVSREKKESFPLTVTSAQKNPTAFYLCASSPRNKKPGELFFGEGSRLTVL.

The chain recombines TRBV6-1 with TRBJ1-2; TRBD1 might be the D (6 bases). Trimming pared 6 bases from V and 8 bases from J, leaving 16 bases between. The germline gives CDR1 MNHNS, CDR2 SASEGT. The CDR3 contains 13 residues. In DNA form, the CDR3 reads TGTGCCAGCAGCGACCGGCAGGGGCGAGGCTACACCTTC. As protein: CASSDRQGRGYTF.

This clone was seen once. The chain is built from TRBV10-1 and TRBJ1-5; TRBD1 matches 8 bases. CDR3 length: 15 residues. The junction had 9 bases not matched to a gene; V was cut back by 6 bases and J by 5 bases. Germline lookup yields CDR1 WNHNN and CDR2 SYGVQD (reference sequence). As DNA, the CDR3 is TGCGCCAGCAGCAACTCGCCAGGGGGCTATCAGCCCCAGCATTTT. This encodes CASSNSPGGYQPQHF.

The rearrangement uses TRBV30 and TRBJ2-1, with D possibly TRBD1 on 5 matching bases. With 5 bases removed from V and 2 bases from J, the gap between germline ends came to 16 bases. Germline lookup yields CDR1 GTSNPN and CDR2 SVGIG (reference sequence). CDR3 length equals 15 residues. The CDR3 spells CAWGALGAAYNEQFF. In DNA form, the CDR3 reads TGTGCCTGGGGGGCCCTGGGTGCCGCCTACAATGAGCAGTTCTTC.